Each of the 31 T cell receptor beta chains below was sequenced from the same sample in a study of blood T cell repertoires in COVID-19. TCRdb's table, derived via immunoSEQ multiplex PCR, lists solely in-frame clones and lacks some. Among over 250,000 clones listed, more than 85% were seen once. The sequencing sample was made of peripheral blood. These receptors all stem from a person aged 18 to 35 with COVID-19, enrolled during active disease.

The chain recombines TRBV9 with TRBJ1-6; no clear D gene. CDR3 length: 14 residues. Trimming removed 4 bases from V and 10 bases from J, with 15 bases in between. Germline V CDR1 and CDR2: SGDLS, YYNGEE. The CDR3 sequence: CASSPGMGGSPLHF. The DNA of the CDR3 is TGTGCCAGCAGCCCGGGCATGGGCGGGTCACCCCTCCACTTT.

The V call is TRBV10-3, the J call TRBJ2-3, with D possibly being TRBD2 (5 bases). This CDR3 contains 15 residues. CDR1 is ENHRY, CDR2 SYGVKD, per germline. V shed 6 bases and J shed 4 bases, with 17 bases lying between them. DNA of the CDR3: TGTGCCATCAGCGGGTCAGAAGGGAGACCAGATACGCAGTATTTT. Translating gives CAISGSEGRPDTQYF.

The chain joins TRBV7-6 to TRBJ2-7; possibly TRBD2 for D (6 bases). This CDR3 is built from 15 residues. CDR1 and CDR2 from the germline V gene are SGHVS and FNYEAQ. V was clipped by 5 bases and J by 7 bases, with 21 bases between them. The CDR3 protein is CASSPIGGVGEEQYF. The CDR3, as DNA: TGTGCCAGCAGCCCAATCGGGGGAGTGGGGGAAGAGCAGTACTTC.

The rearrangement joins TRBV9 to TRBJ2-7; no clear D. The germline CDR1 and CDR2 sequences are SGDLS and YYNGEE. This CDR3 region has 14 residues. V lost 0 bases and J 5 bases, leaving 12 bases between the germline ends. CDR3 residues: CASSVGWSGNEQYF. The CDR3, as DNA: TGTGCCAGCAGCGTAGGGTGGTCGGGTAACGAGCAGTACTTC.

The CDR3 DNA reads TGTGCCAGCATCCTGTTGAACACTGAAGCTTTCTTT. Its translation: CASILLNTEAFF. The chain recombines TRBV2 with TRBJ1-1; D unclear. The CDR3 totals 12 residues. The V gene lost 7 bases and the J gene lost 0 bases, with 6 bases spanning the gap. The germline V gene has CDR1 SNHLY and CDR2 FYNNEI.

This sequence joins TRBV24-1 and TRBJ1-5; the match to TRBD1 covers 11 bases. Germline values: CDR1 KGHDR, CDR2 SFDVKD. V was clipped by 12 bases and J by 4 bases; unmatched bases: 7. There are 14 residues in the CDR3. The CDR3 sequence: CAVADRGQNQPQHF. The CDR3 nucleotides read TGTGCCGTTGCGGACAGGGGGCAGAATCAGCCCCAGCATTTT.

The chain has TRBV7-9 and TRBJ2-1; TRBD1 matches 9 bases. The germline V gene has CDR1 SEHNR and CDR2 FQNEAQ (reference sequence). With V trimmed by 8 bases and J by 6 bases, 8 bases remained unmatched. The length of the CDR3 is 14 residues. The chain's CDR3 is CASAPGQGSNEQFF. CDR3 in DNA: TGTGCCAGCGCACCGGGACAGGGCTCCAATGAGCAGTTCTTC.

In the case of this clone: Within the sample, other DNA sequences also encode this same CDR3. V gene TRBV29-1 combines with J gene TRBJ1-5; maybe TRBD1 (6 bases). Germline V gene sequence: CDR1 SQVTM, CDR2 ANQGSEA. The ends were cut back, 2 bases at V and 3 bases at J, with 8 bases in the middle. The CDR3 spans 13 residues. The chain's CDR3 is CSVETGYNQPQHF. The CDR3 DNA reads TGCAGCGTTGAAACAGGGTACAATCAGCCCCAGCATTTT.

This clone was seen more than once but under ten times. DNA of the CDR3: TGTGCCAGCAGCATAATACTAGCGGTTTCCTACAATGAGCAGTTCTTC. As protein: CASSIILAVSYNEQFF. V gene TRBV7-2 combines with J gene TRBJ2-1, with 8 nucleotides matching TRBD2. V lost 5 bases and J lost 1; bases outside the gene matches: 7. The CDR3 is 16 residues long. From germline, CDR1 is SGHTA and CDR2 FQGNSA.

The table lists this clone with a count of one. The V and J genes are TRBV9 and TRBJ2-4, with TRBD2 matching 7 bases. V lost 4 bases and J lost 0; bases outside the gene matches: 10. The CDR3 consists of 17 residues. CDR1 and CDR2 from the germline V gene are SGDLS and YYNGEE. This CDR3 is CASSPGLKQLAKNIQYF. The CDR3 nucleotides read TGTGCCAGCAGCCCGGGACTAAAACAACTAGCCAAAAACATTCAGTACTTC.

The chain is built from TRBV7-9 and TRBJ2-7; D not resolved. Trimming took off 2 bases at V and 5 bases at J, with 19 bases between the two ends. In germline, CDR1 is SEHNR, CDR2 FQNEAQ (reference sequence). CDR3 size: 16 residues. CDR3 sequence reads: CASSLRIAVSPHEQYF. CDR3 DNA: TGTGCCAGCAGCTTACGGATCGCGGTTTCGCCCCACGAGCAGTACTTC. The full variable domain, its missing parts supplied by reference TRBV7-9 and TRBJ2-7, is DTGVSQNPRHKITKRGQNVTFRCDPISEHNRLYWYRQTLGQGPEFLTYFQNEAQLEKSRLLSDRFSAERPKGSFSTLEIQRTEQGDSAMYLCASSLRIAVSPHEQYFGPGTRLTVT.

The CDR3 here is CATSSPTVNTEAFF. CDR3 nucleotides: TGTGCCACCAGCAGTCCGACAGTGAACACTGAAGCTTTCTTT. The chain couples TRBV15 to TRBJ1-1, with a possible D match to TRBD1 (5 bases). This CDR3 spans 14 amino acids. The germline gives CDR1 LNHNV, CDR2 YYDKDF (reference sequence). V was shortened by 3 bases and J by 0 bases, with 8 bases between the two germline ends.

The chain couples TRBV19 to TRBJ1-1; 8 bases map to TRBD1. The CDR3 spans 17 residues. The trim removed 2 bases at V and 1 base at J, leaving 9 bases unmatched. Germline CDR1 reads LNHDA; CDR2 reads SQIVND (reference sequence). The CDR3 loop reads CASSISPGQGPNTEAFF. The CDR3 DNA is TGTGCCAGTAGTATATCCCCAGGACAGGGCCCGAACACTGAAGCTTTCTTT.

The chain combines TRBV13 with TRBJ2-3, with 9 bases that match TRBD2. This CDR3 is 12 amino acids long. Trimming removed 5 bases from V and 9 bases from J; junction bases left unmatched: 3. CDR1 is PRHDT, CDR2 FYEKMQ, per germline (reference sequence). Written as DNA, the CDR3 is TGTGCCAGCAGCCCCAGCGGGGGGACGCAGTATTTT. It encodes CASSPSGGTQYF. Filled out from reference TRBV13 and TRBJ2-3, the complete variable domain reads AAGVIQSPRHLIKEKRETATLKCYPIPRHDTVYWYQQGPGQDPQFLISFYEKMQSDKGSIPDRFSAQQFSDYHSELNMSSLELGDSALYFCASSPSGGTQYFGPGTRLTVL.

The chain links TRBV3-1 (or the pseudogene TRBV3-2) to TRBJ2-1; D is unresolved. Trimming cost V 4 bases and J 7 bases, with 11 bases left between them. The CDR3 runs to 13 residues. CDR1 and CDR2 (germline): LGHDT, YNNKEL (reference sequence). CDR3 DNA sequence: TGTGCCAGCAGCCCCGTAGTTTATAATGAGCAGTTCTTC. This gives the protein CASSPVVYNEQFF.

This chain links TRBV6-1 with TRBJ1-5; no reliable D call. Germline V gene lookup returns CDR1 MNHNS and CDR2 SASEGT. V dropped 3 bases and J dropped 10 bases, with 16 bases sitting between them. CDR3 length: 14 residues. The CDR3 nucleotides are TGTGCCAGCAGTGATCGGGGAAGGGTAGGACCCCAGCATTTT. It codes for CASSDRGRVGPQHF.

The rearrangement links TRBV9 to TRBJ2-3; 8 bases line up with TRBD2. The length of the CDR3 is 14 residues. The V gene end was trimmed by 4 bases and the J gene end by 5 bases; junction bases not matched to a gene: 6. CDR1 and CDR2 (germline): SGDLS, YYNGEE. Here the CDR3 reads CASSSTLAGDTQYF. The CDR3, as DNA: TGTGCCAGCAGCTCAACCCTAGCGGGAGATACGCAGTATTTT.

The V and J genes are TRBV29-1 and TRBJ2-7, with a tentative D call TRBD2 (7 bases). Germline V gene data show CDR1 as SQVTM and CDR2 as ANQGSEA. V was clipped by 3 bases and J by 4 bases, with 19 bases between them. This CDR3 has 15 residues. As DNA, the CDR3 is TGCAGCGTTGAGGGGGCGGCGGGAGAGCCTTACGAGCAGTACTTC. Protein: CSVEGAAGEPYEQYF.

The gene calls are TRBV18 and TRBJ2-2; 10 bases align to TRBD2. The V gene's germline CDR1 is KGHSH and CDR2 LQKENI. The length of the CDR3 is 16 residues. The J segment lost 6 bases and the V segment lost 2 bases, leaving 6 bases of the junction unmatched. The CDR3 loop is CASSPSLTSGPGELFF. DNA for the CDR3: TGTGCCAGCTCACCAAGTCTGACTAGCGGGCCCGGGGAGCTGTTTTTT.

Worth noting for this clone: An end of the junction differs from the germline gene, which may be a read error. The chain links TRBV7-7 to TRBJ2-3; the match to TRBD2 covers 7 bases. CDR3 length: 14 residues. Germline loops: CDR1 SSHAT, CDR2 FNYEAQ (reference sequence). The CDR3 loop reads CASSPGRASDTQYF. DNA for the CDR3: TGTGCTAGCAGCCCAGGGAGGGCGTCGGATACGCAGTATTTT.

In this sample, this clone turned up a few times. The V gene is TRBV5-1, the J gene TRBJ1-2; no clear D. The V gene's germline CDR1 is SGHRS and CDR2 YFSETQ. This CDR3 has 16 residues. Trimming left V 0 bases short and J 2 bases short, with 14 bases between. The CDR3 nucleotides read TGCGCCAGCAGCTTGGGAATCGGCGGAATGAACTATGGCTACACCTTC. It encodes CASSLGIGGMNYGYTF.

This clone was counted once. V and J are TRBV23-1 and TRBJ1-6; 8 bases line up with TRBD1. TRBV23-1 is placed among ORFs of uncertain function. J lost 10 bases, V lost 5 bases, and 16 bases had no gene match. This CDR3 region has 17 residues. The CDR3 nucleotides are TGCGCCAGCAGTGTCCTGACAGGGGCGCCAGGTAGGTCACCCCTCCACTTT. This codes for CASSVLTGAPGRSPLHF.

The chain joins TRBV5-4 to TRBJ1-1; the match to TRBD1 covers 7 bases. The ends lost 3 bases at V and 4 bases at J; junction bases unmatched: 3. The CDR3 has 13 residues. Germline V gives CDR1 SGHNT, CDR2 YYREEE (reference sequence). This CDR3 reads CASSSKGATEAFF. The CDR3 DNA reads TGTGCCAGCAGCTCTAAGGGGGCCACTGAAGCTTTCTTT.

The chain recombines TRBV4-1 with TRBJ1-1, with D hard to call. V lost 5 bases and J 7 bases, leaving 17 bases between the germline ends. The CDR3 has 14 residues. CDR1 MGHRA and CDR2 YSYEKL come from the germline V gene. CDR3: CASSENLMAGEAFF. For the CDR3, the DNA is TGCGCCAGCAGCGAAAACCTGATGGCAGGTGAAGCTTTCTTT.

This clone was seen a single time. The CDR3 sequence is CASSEADRLSYEQYF. The CDR3 bases are TGTGCCAGCAGTGAAGCAGACAGGCTCTCATACGAGCAGTACTTC. The chain links TRBV6-1 to TRBJ2-7, with D perhaps TRBD1 (6 bases). The CDR3 totals 15 residues. V lost 0 bases and J 4 bases, leaving 13 bases between the germline ends. Germline values: CDR1 MNHNS, CDR2 SASEGT.

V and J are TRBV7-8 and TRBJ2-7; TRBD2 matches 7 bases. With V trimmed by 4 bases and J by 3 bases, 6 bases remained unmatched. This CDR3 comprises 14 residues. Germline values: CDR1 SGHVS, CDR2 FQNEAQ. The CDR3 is CASSSAGLHYEQYF. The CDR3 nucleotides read TGTGCCAGCAGCTCCGCGGGACTACACTACGAGCAGTACTTC.

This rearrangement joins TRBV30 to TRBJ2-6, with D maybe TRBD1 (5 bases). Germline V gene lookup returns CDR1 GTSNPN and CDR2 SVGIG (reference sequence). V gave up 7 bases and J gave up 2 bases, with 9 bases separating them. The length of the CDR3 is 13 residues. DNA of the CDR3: TGTGCCTCCCAGACAGCTGGGGCCAACGTCCTGACTTTC. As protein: CASQTAGANVLTF.

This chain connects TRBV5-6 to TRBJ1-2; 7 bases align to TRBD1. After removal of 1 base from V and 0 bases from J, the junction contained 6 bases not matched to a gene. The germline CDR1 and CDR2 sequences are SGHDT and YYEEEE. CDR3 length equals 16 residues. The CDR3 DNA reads TGTGCCAGCAGCTTGTCCGGGACAGCAACTAACTATGGCTACACCTTC. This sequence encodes CASSLSGTATNYGYTF.

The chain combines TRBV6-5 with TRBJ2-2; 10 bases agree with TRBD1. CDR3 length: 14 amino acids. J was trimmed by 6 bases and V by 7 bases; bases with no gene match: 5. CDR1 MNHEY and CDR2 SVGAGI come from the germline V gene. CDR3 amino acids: CASTKDRGAGELFF. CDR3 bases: TGTGCCAGCACTAAGGACAGGGGGGCCGGGGAGCTGTTTTTT.

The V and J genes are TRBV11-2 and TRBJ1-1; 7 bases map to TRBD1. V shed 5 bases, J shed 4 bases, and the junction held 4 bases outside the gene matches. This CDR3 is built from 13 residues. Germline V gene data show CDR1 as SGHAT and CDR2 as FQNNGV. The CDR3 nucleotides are TGTGCCAGCAGCAGCCCAGGGGGCACTGAAGCTTTCTTT. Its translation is CASSSPGGTEAFF.

The CDR3 here is CASSFLGQNTEAFF. The CDR3 DNA sequence: TGTGCCAGCAGCTTTTTGGGACAGAACACTGAAGCTTTCTTT. The V call is TRBV13, the J call TRBJ1-1; weak D call: TRBD1 (6 bases). The CDR3 spans 14 residues. The germline gives CDR1 PRHDT, CDR2 FYEKMQ (reference sequence). Trimming took 3 bases from V and 1 from J, leaving 9 bases between them. Using reference TRBV13 and TRBJ1-1 for the parts outside the CDR3, the full variable domain is AAGVIQSPRHLIKEKRETATLKCYPIPRHDTVYWYQQGPGQDPQFLISFYEKMQSDKGSIPDRFSAQQFSDYHSELNMSSLELGDSALYFCASSFLGQNTEAFFGQGTRLTVV.